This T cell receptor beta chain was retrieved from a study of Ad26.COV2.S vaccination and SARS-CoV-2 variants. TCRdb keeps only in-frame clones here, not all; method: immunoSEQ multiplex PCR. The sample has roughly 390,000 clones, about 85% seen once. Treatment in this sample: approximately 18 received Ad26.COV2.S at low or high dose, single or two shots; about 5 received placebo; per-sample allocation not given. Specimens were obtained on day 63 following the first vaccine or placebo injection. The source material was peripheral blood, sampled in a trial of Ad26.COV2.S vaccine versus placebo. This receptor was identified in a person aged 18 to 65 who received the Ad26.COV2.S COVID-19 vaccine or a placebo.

The CDR3 bases are TGTGCCAGCAGCTTACGGGACAGCAATAATTCACCCCTCCACTTT. Amino acid sequence: CASSLRDSNNSPLHF. The chain carries TRBV11-2 and TRBJ1-6; 7 bases are a match to TRBD1. V shed 2 bases, J shed 5 bases, and the junction held 3 bases outside the gene matches. Germline-derived CDR1 and CDR2 are SGHAT and FQNNGV. CDR3 length equals 15 residues.